A selection of T cell receptor beta chains follows, all from one sample in a study of beta chain features in type 1 diabetes. Sequencing was performed with immunoSEQ multiplex PCR; in TCRdb, only in-frame clones are kept and a portion is missing. The sample holds fewer than 550,000 clones, roughly 10% seen once. What was sequenced was naive CD4+ T cells from blood. Receptor source: a woman aged 18-29 years in good health. CDR3s include the opening cysteine and the closing phenylalanine or tryptophan. Fields, in order: clone size, J gene, V gene, D gene, CDR3 protein, CDR3 DNA. The D gene is left open where the match is weak. Not all rows give a size; the values are once, few, many and, for expanded clones, a class.

clone size: .
J gene: TRBJ2-7
V gene: TRBV30
D gene: .
CDR3 protein: CAWSVGGIYEQYF
CDR3 DNA: TGTGCCTGGAGTGTCGGGGGAATCTACGAGCAGTACTTC

clone size: .
J gene: TRBJ2-5
V gene: TRBV6-1
D gene: .
CDR3 protein: CASIGALSLRETQYF
CDR3 DNA: TGTGCCAGCATTGGGGCCTTGAGCCTAAGGGAGACCCAGTACTTC

clone size: .
J gene: TRBJ2-7
V gene: TRBV4-2
D gene: TRBD1
CDR3 protein: CASSREGQGDEQYF
CDR3 DNA: TGTGCCAGCAGCCGAGAGGGACAGGGGGACGAGCAGTACTTC

clone size: few
J gene: TRBJ1-2
V gene: TRBV27
D gene: TRBD1
CDR3 protein: CASRPLRDSYGYTF
CDR3 DNA: TGTGCCAGCAGGCCCTTAAGGGACAGCTATGGCTACACCTTC

clone size: .
J gene: TRBJ1-1
V gene: TRBV5-1
D gene: .
CDR3 protein: CASSLLELNTEAFF
CDR3 DNA: TGCGCCAGCAGCTTGCTCGAGTTGAACACTGAAGCTTTCTTT

clone size: few
J gene: TRBJ1-2
V gene: TRBV7-9
D gene: .
CDR3 protein: CASSLVADPNYGYTF
CDR3 DNA: TGTGCCAGCAGCTTAGTAGCGGATCCGAACTATGGCTACACCTTC

clone size: few
J gene: TRBJ2-2
V gene: TRBV9
D gene: .
CDR3 protein: CASSGRQNTGELFF
CDR3 DNA: TGTGCCAGCAGCGGAAGACAGAACACCGGGGAGCTGTTTTTT

clone size: few
J gene: TRBJ2-5
V gene: TRBV5-6
D gene: .
CDR3 protein: CASSWGQETQYF
CDR3 DNA: TGTGCCAGCAGCTGGGGTCAAGAGACCCAGTACTTC

clone size: few
J gene: TRBJ2-1
V gene: TRBV4-2
D gene: .
CDR3 protein: CASGGTTSTKSYNEQFF
CDR3 DNA: TGTGCCAGCGGGGGAACTACTAGCACAAAATCCTACAATGAGCAGTTCTTC

clone size: .
J gene: TRBJ2-5
V gene: TRBV7-2
D gene: .
CDR3 protein: CASSRGRLQETQYF
CDR3 DNA: TGTGCCAGCAGCCGGGGACGGCTGCAAGAGACCCAGTACTTC

clone size: .
J gene: TRBJ2-1
V gene: TRBV14
D gene: TRBD1
CDR3 protein: CASLGDRGDNEQFF
CDR3 DNA: TGTGCCAGCCTAGGGGACAGGGGAGACAATGAGCAGTTCTTC

clone size: .
J gene: TRBJ1-1
V gene: TRBV7-2
D gene: .
CDR3 protein: CASSLVWLNTEAFF
CDR3 DNA: TGTGCCAGCAGCTTAGTTTGGCTGAACACTGAAGCTTTCTTT

clone size: few
J gene: TRBJ2-5
V gene: TRBV4-3
D gene: .
CDR3 protein: CASSQDFLPRETQYF
CDR3 DNA: TGCGCCAGCAGCCAAGACTTTCTACCGCGAGAGACCCAGTACTTC

clone size: few
J gene: TRBJ2-1
V gene: TRBV5-1
D gene: .
CDR3 protein: CASSPRDAAEQFF
CDR3 DNA: TGCGCCAGCAGCCCCCGGGACGCGGCTGAGCAGTTCTTC

clone size: .
J gene: TRBJ1-2
V gene: TRBV29-1
D gene: .
CDR3 protein: CSVEDDGARVTGYTF
CDR3 DNA: TGCAGCGTTGAAGACGATGGAGCCAGGGTCACCGGCTACACCTTC

clone size: few
J gene: TRBJ1-2
V gene: TRBV5-1
D gene: .
CDR3 protein: CASSPRDRFFGYGYTF
CDR3 DNA: TGCGCCAGCAGCCCGAGGGACCGCTTTTTTGGCTATGGCTACACCTTC

clone size: many
J gene: TRBJ2-5
V gene: TRBV18
D gene: .
CDR3 protein: CASSPQETQYF
CDR3 DNA: TGTGCCAGCTCACCCCAAGAGACCCAGTACTTC

clone size: .
J gene: TRBJ2-5
V gene: TRBV4-2
D gene: .
CDR3 protein: CASSPGPNQETQYF
CDR3 DNA: TGTGCCAGCAGCCCCGGACCTAACCAAGAGACCCAGTACTTC

clone size: .
J gene: TRBJ2-5
V gene: TRBV7-9
D gene: .
CDR3 protein: CASSHTVETQYF
CDR3 DNA: TGTGCCAGCAGCCATACCGTAGAGACCCAGTACTTC

clone size: .
J gene: TRBJ1-1
V gene: TRBV7-9
D gene: TRBD1
CDR3 protein: CASSSVPGQGQNTEAFF
CDR3 DNA: TGTGCCAGCAGCTCCGTCCCGGGACAGGGGCAGAACACTGAAGCTTTCTTT

clone size: few
J gene: TRBJ2-3
V gene: TRBV9
D gene: .
CDR3 protein: CASSAATDTQYF
CDR3 DNA: TGTGCCAGCAGCGCTGCCACAGATACGCAGTATTTT

clone size: .
J gene: TRBJ1-6
V gene: TRBV28
D gene: TRBD1
CDR3 protein: CASSFWGQASSYNSPLHF
CDR3 DNA: TGTGCCAGCAGTTTCTGGGGACAGGCGAGCTCCTATAATTCACCCCTCCACTTT

clone size: few
J gene: TRBJ2-3
V gene: TRBV29-1
D gene: .
CDR3 protein: CSASIIAQYF
CDR3 DNA: TGCAGCGCCAGTATCATTGCGCAGTATTTT

clone size: .
J gene: TRBJ1-1
V gene: TRBV6-5
D gene: .
CDR3 protein: CASSYTPYRFAEAFF
CDR3 DNA: TGTGCCAGCAGTTACACTCCGTACCGGTTCGCTGAAGCTTTCTTT

clone size: .
J gene: TRBJ2-3
V gene: TRBV20-1
D gene: .
CDR3 protein: CSAGPDTQYF
CDR3 DNA: TGCAGTGCTGGCCCAGATACGCAGTATTTT

clone size: few
J gene: TRBJ2-7
V gene: TRBV29-1
D gene: TRBD1
CDR3 protein: CSGGQGTEQYF
CDR3 DNA: TGCAGCGGCGGACAGGGGACCGAGCAGTACTTC